What follows are 17 T cell receptor beta chains derived from one specimen sequenced in a study of blood T cell repertoires in COVID-19. Sequencing was performed with immunoSEQ multiplex PCR; in TCRdb, only in-frame clones are kept and a portion is missing. This sample has about 280,000 clones, with 80% to 90% found just once. Sample: peripheral blood. These receptors all stem from a woman in her 30s with active or convalescent COVID-19.

The chain recombines TRBV28 with TRBJ2-5, with D perhaps matching TRBD2 (5 bases). CDR1 is MDHEN and CDR2 is SYDVKM in the germline V gene. The CDR3 is 15 amino acids. The V end was cut by 4 bases, the J end by 2 bases, with 14 bases between. The CDR3 DNA is TGTGCCAGCAGTTCCCTCTTGGGCGGGCAAGAGACCCAGTACTTC. Translating it yields CASSSLLGGQETQYF. Looking up the rest from reference TRBV28 and TRBJ2-5 gives the full variable domain: DVKVTQSSRYLVKRTGEKVFLECVQDMDHENMFWYRQDPGLGLRLIYFSYDVKMKEKGDIPEGYSVSREKKERFSLILESASTNQTSMYLCASSSLLGGQETQYFGPGTRLLVL.

The chain uses TRBV24-1 and TRBJ1-2, with a possible D match to TRBD1 (6 bases). Trimming left V 4 bases short and J 7 bases short, with 15 bases between. The CDR3 length is 14 residues. Looked up from germline, CDR1 is KGHDR and CDR2 is SFDVKD. The CDR3 spells CATSEGTSYGGYTF. The CDR3 coding sequence is TGTGCCACCAGTGAAGGGACATCCTACGGTGGCTACACCTTC.

This chain uses TRBV7-6 with TRBJ2-1; TRBD2 matches 8 bases. Germline CDR1 SGHVS, CDR2 FNYEAQ. J lost 0 bases, V lost 5 bases, and 15 bases had no gene match. The CDR3 contains 19 residues. The CDR3 loop reads CASSPRVGIAGFSYNEQFF. The CDR3 DNA sequence: TGTGCCAGCAGCCCTAGAGTGGGGATAGCGGGGTTCTCCTACAATGAGCAGTTCTTC.

The V call is TRBV9, the J call TRBJ2-5, with 12 nucleotides matching TRBD2. Germline CDR1 is SGDLS and CDR2 is YYNGEE. V was clipped by 7 bases and J by 5 bases; unmatched bases: 9. There are 15 residues in the CDR3. The CDR3 protein is CASGRLAGAGETQYF. CDR3 bases: TGTGCCAGCGGCCGACTAGCGGGGGCCGGGGAGACCCAGTACTTC.

The J gene is TRBJ1-1, the V gene TRBV9; unclear D gene. Germline CDR1 is SGDLS and CDR2 is YYNGEE. V was pared by 4 bases and J by 3 bases, with 16 bases between. The CDR3 sequence is 15 residues long. CDR3 region: CASSSGLSGHTEAFF. Here the CDR3 DNA reads TGTGCCAGCAGCTCAGGACTTTCTGGGCACACTGAAGCTTTCTTT.

The rearrangement uses TRBV27 and TRBJ1-6, with a possible D match to TRBD1 (6 bases). Deletions cut 7 bases from V and 0 bases from J, with 10 bases between. CDR3 length: 15 residues. CDR1 and CDR2 from the germline V gene are MNHEY and SMNVEV (reference sequence). CDR3 bases: TGTGCCAGCACTACGGACAGCTCCTATAATTCACCCCTCCACTTT. This codes for CASTTDSSYNSPLHF.

The V and J genes are TRBV7-8 and TRBJ2-3; no reliable D call. The CDR3 consists of 14 residues. Germline V lookup: CDR1 SGHVS, CDR2 FQNEAQ. Trimming pared 5 bases from V and 7 bases from J, leaving 16 bases between. The CDR3 protein is CASSPDQNGYTQYF. In DNA form, the CDR3 reads TGTGCCAGCAGCCCCGACCAAAACGGGTATACGCAGTATTTT.

The J gene is TRBJ1-1, the V gene TRBV12-5; 8 bases agree with TRBD1. In germline, CDR1 is LGHNT, CDR2 FRNRAP. V trimming: 10 bases; J trimming: 5 bases; junction bases outside the gene matches: 12. The CDR3 sequence is 14 residues long. CDR3 nucleotide sequence: TGTGCTATTTCGACCACAGGGGGGAGGACTGAAGCTTTCTTT. Translated: CAISTTGGRTEAFF. The full variable domain, with the rest looked up from reference TRBV12-5 and TRBJ1-1, is DARVTQTPRHKVTEMGQEVTMRCQPILGHNTVFWYRQTMMQGLELLAYFRNRAPLDDSGMPKDRFSAEMPDATLATLKIQPSEPRDSAVYFCAISTTGGRTEAFFGQGTRLTVV.

J is TRBJ1-1 and V is TRBV28; 8 bases align to TRBD1. The CDR3 has 15 residues. Looked up from germline, CDR1 is MDHEN and CDR2 is SYDVKM. Germline trimming cut 4 bases from V and 1 base from J; bases unmatched to any gene: 5. CDR3 protein: CASSYSGTGNTEAFF. The CDR3 DNA reads TGTGCCAGCAGTTACTCCGGGACAGGGAACACTGAAGCTTTCTTT.

This chain joins TRBV6-2 or TRBV6-3 and TRBJ1-3; D unclear. The germline V gene has CDR1 MNHEY and CDR2 SVGEGT. V was cut by 3 bases and J by 4 bases, with 10 bases left in between. The CDR3 is 14 residues long. The CDR3 loop reads CASSYRRGGNTIYF. CDR3 nucleotides: TGTGCCAGCAGTTATCGCCGCGGCGGAAACACCATATATTTT.

The rearrangement uses TRBV3-1 (or the pseudogene TRBV3-2) and TRBJ2-3; TRBD1 is a possible D gene (6 bases). The CDR3 sequence is 15 residues long. In germline, CDR1 is LGHDT, CDR2 YNNKEL (reference sequence). Trimming pared 4 bases from V and 5 bases from J, leaving 16 bases between. Here the CDR3 DNA reads TGTGCCAGCAGCCGTAGCAGGGGCTTTTTAGATACGCAGTATTTT. Its translation is CASSRSRGFLDTQYF.

This rearrangement joins TRBV11-2 to TRBJ1-2, with 7 bases that match TRBD1. The CDR3 spans 15 residues. Losses at the gene ends were 5 bases for V and 5 bases for J; bases not matched to a gene: 11. Per the germline V gene, CDR1 is SGHAT and CDR2 is FQNNGV. CDR3 sequence (DNA): TGTGCCAGCAGCCCCCGGACAGGAGACAGGTATGGCTACACCTTC. Amino acids: CASSPRTGDRYGYTF.

This clone was picked up one time. The chain couples TRBV6-2 or TRBV6-3 to TRBJ2-3; TRBD2 aligns across 9 bases. The V segment lost 2 bases and the J segment 0 bases; nucleotides outside the gene matches: 3. Per the germline V gene, CDR1 is MNHEY and CDR2 is SVGEGT. This CDR3 is 16 amino acids long. Here the CDR3 reads CASSYGLAGSTDTQYF. CDR3 coding DNA: TGTGCCAGCAGTTACGGGCTAGCGGGGAGCACAGATACGCAGTATTTT.

The V call is TRBV4-2, the J call TRBJ1-5; TRBD1 aligns across 9 bases. Germline V gene lookup returns CDR1 LGHNA and CDR2 YNFKEQ. The CDR3 runs 14 residues. V shed 5 bases, J shed 3 bases, and the junction held 2 bases outside the gene matches. CDR3 region: CASSGQGTNQPQHF. CDR3 in DNA: TGTGCCAGCAGCGGACAGGGGACCAATCAGCCCCAGCATTTT.

The sample holds a few counts of this clone. The rearrangement uses TRBV6-2 or TRBV6-3 and TRBJ1-6; possibly TRBD1 for D (5 bases). Trimming took 3 bases from V and 10 from J, leaving 19 bases between them. The CDR3 has 16 residues. CDR1 is MNHEY and CDR2 is SVGEGT in the germline V gene. CDR3 DNA: TGTGCCAGCAGTTATTCTCCCGCTCAGGGCGGATCACCCCTCCACTTT. This sequence encodes CASSYSPAQGGSPLHF.

The rearrangement links TRBV24-1 to TRBJ2-2; 10 nucleotides match TRBD1. J was trimmed by 6 bases and V by 8 bases; bases with no gene match: 5. CDR1 KGHDR and CDR2 SFDVKD come from the germline V gene. The CDR3 is made up of 14 amino acids. The CDR3 region is CATKRTGGAGELFF. The CDR3 DNA is TGTGCCACCAAAAGGACAGGGGGGGCCGGGGAGCTGTTTTTT.

The chain joins TRBV7-3 to TRBJ1-1; 7 nucleotides line up with TRBD1. The germline V gene encodes CDR1 SGHTA and CDR2 FQGTGA. V shed 2 bases, J shed 6 bases, and the junction held 3 bases outside the gene matches. The CDR3 runs to 13 residues. CDR3 sequence: CASSLDRVAEAFF. The CDR3 region has the DNA TGTGCCAGCAGCTTAGACAGGGTGGCTGAAGCTTTCTTT.